The subject of this entry is one T cell receptor beta chain. Antigen specificity is unknown. Some clones are missing from TCRdb's copy, which holds only in-frame ones; the method was immunoSEQ multiplex PCR. The profile shows approximately 67,000 clones, less than 90% of them singletons. The sample originates from a study of OX40 agonist ivuxolimab in advanced cancers. Broader study findings: At 0.1-3.0 mg/kg, partial responders had clonal expansion among the lowest observed. There were, on average, more expanded clones in CD8+ T cells than in CD4+. Specificity for antigen went undetermined in the expanded peripheral T cells.

Source: CD4+ or CD8+ T cells sorted from blood, taken in a trial of the OX40 agonist ivuxolimab. The TCR sequence derives from an adult with an advanced solid tumor such as melanoma, head and neck, liver or kidney cancer.

CDR3 bases: TGTGCCAGCAGTGAAGTCCTAGCGGGAGGAAGGGTAAATGAGCAGTTCTTC. It translates to CASSEVLAGGRVNEQFF. The gene calls are TRBV6-1 and TRBJ2-1, with 11 bases that match TRBD2. The V gene end was trimmed by 1 base and the J gene end by 7 bases; junction bases not matched to a gene: 9. This CDR3 is 17 amino acids long. From germline, CDR1 is MNHNS and CDR2 SASEGT.